One sample yielded the 26 T cell receptor beta chains listed below, sequenced in a study of CD8+CD57+ T cells in acquired aplastic anemia. Researchers used genomic DNA as the template to profile TCR beta VDJ and CDR3. One entry per CDR3 protein results from TCRdb running MiXCR on the reads. Counted here are 250,000 to 350,000 distinct CDR3 sequences, about 56% occurring once; the ten biggest clones make up around 7.6%. Sequencing input: sorted CD4+, CD8+, or CD8+CD57+ T cells (not recorded which) from PBMCs. These receptor sequences come from a human donor with severe aplastic anemia or a healthy control (not recorded which).

The chain is built from TRBV5-1 and TRBJ2-2; the D is unclear. Germline V gene lookup returns CDR1 SGHRS and CDR2 YFSETQ. V dropped 0 bases and J dropped 3 bases, with 9 bases sitting between them. There are 15 residues in the CDR3. The chain's CDR3 is CASSLVGKDTGELFF. In DNA form, the CDR3 reads TGCGCCAGCAGCTTGGTGGGGAAGGACACCGGGGAGCTGTTTTTT.

The chain recombines TRBV20-1 with TRBJ1-2, with D perhaps TRBD1 (5 bases). The length of the CDR3 is 14 residues. Trimming cost V 5 bases and J 3 bases, with 16 bases left between them. Germline V lookup: CDR1 DFQATT, CDR2 SNEGSKA (reference sequence). CDR3 sequence (DNA): TGCAGTGCTTTTCCGTTCGGGGGGGACTATGGCTACACCTTC. It encodes CSAFPFGGDYGYTF.

This clonotype was counted at least ten times. The chain combines TRBV4-3 with TRBJ1-4; TRBD1 is a possible D gene (6 bases). Germline CDR1 LGHNA, CDR2 YSLEER. V gave up 0 bases and J gave up 2 bases, with 13 bases separating them. The CDR3 runs to 17 residues. This CDR3 reads CASSQDPPRGTNEKLFF. CDR3 DNA sequence: TGCGCCAGCAGCCAAGATCCCCCCAGGGGCACTAATGAAAAACTGTTTTTT.

A few counts support this clonotype. The chain joins TRBV7-3 to TRBJ2-3; D ambiguous. This CDR3 contains 14 residues. V was clipped by 5 bases and J by 0 bases, with 9 bases between them. Germline CDR1 and CDR2: SGHTA and FQGTGA. This chain's CDR3 is CASSRRASTDTQYF. In nucleotides, the CDR3 is TGTGCCAGCAGCCGACGGGCTAGCACAGATACGCAGTATTTT.

This clonotype was detected ten times or more. The V and J genes are TRBV12-3 or TRBV12-4 and TRBJ1-1; maybe TRBD1 (5 bases). Trimming left V 3 bases short and J 0 bases short, with 8 bases between. The CDR3 runs 14 residues. The CDR3 protein is CASSLGVMNTEAFF. CDR3 DNA sequence: TGTGCCAGCAGTTTGGGGGTCATGAACACTGAAGCTTTCTTT.

This clonotype was picked up many times. The chain carries TRBV20-1 and TRBJ2-7, with 8 bases fitting TRBD1. The CDR3 sequence is 13 residues long. Trimming at V came to 6 bases and at J to 2 bases, leaving 6 bases not matched to a gene. CDR1 and CDR2 from the germline V gene are DFQATT and SNEGSKA (reference sequence). The CDR3 here is CSASRGLPYEQYF. The CDR3 DNA reads TGCAGTGCCAGCAGGGGGCTGCCCTACGAGCAGTACTTC.

The genes are TRBV5-1 and TRBJ2-7, with 7 bases fitting TRBD1. The CDR3 is made up of 14 amino acids. Germline CDR1 and CDR2: SGHRS and YFSETQ. The junction had 6 bases not matched to a gene; V was cut back by 0 bases and J by 6 bases. CDR3 residues: CASSLGGGAGEQYF. CDR3 in DNA: TGCGCCAGCAGCTTGGGAGGGGGCGCGGGCGAGCAGTACTTC.

This clonotype was observed at least ten times. CDR3 DNA sequence: TGTGCCAGCAGTTTAATGAAGACCCTTCCTATGAACACTGAAGCTTTCTTT. Its protein is CASSLMKTLPMNTEAFF. The chain links TRBV12-3 or TRBV12-4 to TRBJ1-1; no reliable D call. The CDR3 is 17 residues long. The V end lost 2 bases, the J end lost 0 bases, and 16 bases lay between the germline ends.

This clonotype was counted a few times. The chain uses TRBV2 and TRBJ1-2, with D tentatively TRBD1 (6 bases). This CDR3 region has 14 residues. Germline loops: CDR1 SNHLY, CDR2 FYNNEI. The V end was cut by 4 bases, the J end by 7 bases, with 16 bases between. DNA of the CDR3: TGTGCCAGCAGTGGAGGACAGCTGCGACTTGGCTACACCTTC. Amino acids: CASSGGQLRLGYTF.

The V gene is TRBV25-1, the J gene TRBJ2-2; the D is unclear. The germline V gene has CDR1 MGHDK and CDR2 SYGVNS. The CDR3 contains 15 residues. V lost 1 base, J lost 4 bases, and 10 bases lay in between. CDR3 bases: TGTGCCAGCAGTGAATTCGTCAGTTTCACCGGGGAGCTGTTTTTT. This sequence encodes CASSEFVSFTGELFF. Complete variable domain (other parts from reference TRBV25-1 and TRBJ2-2): EADIYQTPRYLVIGTGKKITLECSQTMGHDKMYWYQQDPGMELHLIHYSYGVNSTEKGDLSSESTVSRIRTEHFPLTLESARPSHTSQYLCASSEFVSFTGELFFGEGSRLTVL.

This clonotype was picked up many times. This chain links TRBV6-1 with TRBJ2-3; 8 bases are shared with TRBD1. Germline V CDR1 and CDR2: MNHNS, SASEGT. The CDR3 has 14 amino acids. Trimming removed 6 bases from V and 1 base from J; junction bases left unmatched: 3. CDR3 coding DNA: TGTGCCAGCAGCGCGGGACAGGGCACAGATACGCAGTATTTT. Translated: CASSAGQGTDTQYF.

This chain connects TRBV11-3 to TRBJ2-7, with TRBD1 matching 8 bases. V was pared by 4 bases and J by 6 bases, with 2 bases of the junction left unmatched. Germline loops: CDR1 SGHNT, CDR2 YENEEA. This CDR3 has 12 amino acids. Here the CDR3 reads CASSSTGGEQYF. In nucleotides, the CDR3 is TGTGCCAGCAGCTCCACAGGGGGCGAGCAGTACTTC.

The rearrangement uses TRBV12-3 or TRBV12-4 and TRBJ1-2; no definite D call. Trimming took off 5 bases at V and 5 bases at J, with 15 bases between the two ends. This CDR3 contains 14 residues. The CDR3 protein is CASSDIGPLYGYTF. In DNA form, the CDR3 reads TGTGCCAGCAGTGATATAGGGCCTCTGTATGGCTACACCTTC.

This clonotype was seen just once. This rearrangement joins TRBV2 to TRBJ1-2, with unresolved D. This CDR3 contains 14 residues. Germline CDR1 is SNHLY and CDR2 is FYNNEI. V lost 6 bases and J lost 1, with 12 bases in between. The CDR3 sequence is CASSLERVNYGYTF. The CDR3 bases are TGTGCCAGCAGCTTGGAGAGGGTTAACTATGGCTACACCTTC.

At least ten counts were recorded for this clonotype. As DNA, the CDR3 is TGTGCCAGCAGTTTTTCTGTCAGGGGTAATGAAAAACTGTTTTTT. Translation gives CASSFSVRGNEKLFF. This chain connects TRBV6-5 to TRBJ1-4, with D perhaps TRBD1 (6 bases). V shed 4 bases and J shed 4 bases, with 13 bases lying between them. The germline V gene encodes CDR1 MNHEY and CDR2 SVGAGI. There are 15 residues in the CDR3.

This chain uses TRBV15 with TRBJ2-2, with TRBD2 identical over 8 bases. Trimming at V came to 5 bases and at J to 5 bases, leaving 7 bases not matched to a gene. This CDR3 comprises 15 residues. CDR1 is LNHNV, CDR2 YYDKDF, per germline (reference sequence). The CDR3 sequence: CATSWRLAGTGELFF. The CDR3 DNA is TGTGCCACCAGCTGGAGGCTAGCGGGTACCGGGGAGCTGTTTTTT.

This clonotype was seen a few times. The CDR3 region has the DNA TGCAGTGCTAGATCGACAGGGGGGGGCTACGAGCAGTACTTC. Translated: CSARSTGGGYEQYF. The J gene is TRBJ2-7, the V gene TRBV20-1; 9 positions match TRBD1. The ends lost 2 bases at V and 3 bases at J; junction bases unmatched: 5. CDR1 and CDR2 (germline): DFQATT, SNEGSKA (reference sequence). The CDR3 is 14 amino acids.

CDR3 nucleotides: TGTGCCAGCAGCTTAAGTGCAGTTTACAATGAGCAGTTCTTC. It translates to CASSLSAVYNEQFF. The gene calls are TRBV7-3 and TRBJ2-5; no clear D. The J call may be in error: the DNA end matches TRBJ2-1 better. The CDR3 is made up of 14 amino acids. CDR1 SGHTA and CDR2 FQGTGA come from the germline V gene.

A single count supports this clonotype. The chain has TRBV9 and TRBJ2-3; the D is unclear. This CDR3 is 13 amino acids long. Germline V lookup: CDR1 SGDLS, CDR2 YYNGEE. V shed 4 bases and J shed 4 bases, with 10 bases lying between them. The CDR3 sequence: CASSPHHSDTQYF. As DNA, the CDR3 is TGTGCCAGCAGCCCCCATCATTCAGATACGCAGTATTTT.

This clonotype was seen a handful of times. The CDR3 region has the DNA TGTGCCAGCAGCCTTGACAGGGTTGGGTACGAGCAGTACTTC. This translates into CASSLDRVGYEQYF. This sequence joins TRBV7-9 and TRBJ2-7; the match to TRBD1 covers 7 bases. CDR1 and CDR2 (germline): SEHNR, FQNEAQ (reference sequence). With V trimmed by 5 bases and J by 4 bases, 8 bases remained unmatched. CDR3 length: 14 amino acids.

This clonotype has a count of ten or more. This chain uses TRBV4-3 with TRBJ1-2; 7 bases agree with TRBD1. The CDR3 covers 15 residues. The ends lost 4 bases at V and 4 bases at J; junction bases unmatched: 9. Looked up from germline, CDR1 is LGHNA and CDR2 is YSLEER. The CDR3 sequence is CASSPSQGQLYGYTF. The CDR3 region has the DNA TGCGCCAGCAGCCCTAGCCAGGGACAGCTCTATGGCTACACCTTC.

The gene calls are TRBV7-3 and TRBJ2-7, with 10 nucleotides matching TRBD1. V lost 5 bases, J lost 7 bases, and 5 bases stayed unmatched. Per germline, CDR1 SGHTA and CDR2 FQGTGA. The CDR3 runs 13 residues. The CDR3 DNA reads as TGTGCCAGCAGCACCGGGACAGGGGAAGAGCAGTACTTC. It specifies CASSTGTGEEQYF.

This clonotype was detected many times. The chain recombines TRBV5-8 with TRBJ2-3; 7 bases are a match to TRBD1. V shed 4 bases and J 2 bases; nucleotides not matched to a gene: 13. The CDR3 has 17 amino acids. In germline, CDR1 is SGHTS, CDR2 YDEGEE. DNA for the CDR3: TGTGCCAGCAGCATCGGACAGGTGCCTAAAAACACAGATACGCAGTATTTT. Protein product: CASSIGQVPKNTDTQYF. The variable domain in full, completed from reference TRBV5-8 and TRBJ2-3, reads EAGVTQSPTHLIKTRGQQATLRCSPISGHTSVYWYQQALGLGLQFLLWYDEGEERNRGNFPPRFSGRQFPNYSSELNVNALELEDSALYLCASSIGQVPKNTDTQYFGPGTRLTVL.

This clonotype has a count of ten or more. CDR3 in amino acids: CASSPAGADTQYF. Here the CDR3 DNA reads TGTGCCAGCAGCCCCGCAGGGGCCGATACGCAGTATTTT. The chain uses TRBV2 and TRBJ2-3; D perhaps matches TRBD1 (6 bases). The CDR3 runs to 13 residues. Germline loops: CDR1 SNHLY, CDR2 FYNNEI. V lost 6 bases to trimming and J lost 6 bases, with 13 bases between them.

The rearrangement joins TRBV3-1 to TRBJ2-2; D is perhaps TRBD2 (6 bases). V lost 1 base, J lost 7 bases, and 16 bases lay in between. The CDR3 has 16 residues. From germline, CDR1 is LGHDT and CDR2 YNNKEL (reference sequence). The CDR3 sequence is CASSQGLGSGVGELFF. Written as DNA, the CDR3 is TGTGCCAGCAGCCAAGGTCTGGGATCGGGAGTCGGGGAGCTGTTTTTT.

The rearrangement joins TRBV20-1 to TRBJ2-7; 14 nucleotides line up with TRBD2. After removal of 5 bases from V and 3 bases from J, the junction contained 3 bases not matched to a gene. Germline assignment: CDR1 DFQATT and CDR2 SNEGSKA (reference sequence). The CDR3 extends over 14 amino acids. Here the CDR3 DNA reads TGCAGTGCTGGACTAGCGGGGGGTTACTACGAGCAGTACTTC. Its translation: CSAGLAGGYYEQYF.